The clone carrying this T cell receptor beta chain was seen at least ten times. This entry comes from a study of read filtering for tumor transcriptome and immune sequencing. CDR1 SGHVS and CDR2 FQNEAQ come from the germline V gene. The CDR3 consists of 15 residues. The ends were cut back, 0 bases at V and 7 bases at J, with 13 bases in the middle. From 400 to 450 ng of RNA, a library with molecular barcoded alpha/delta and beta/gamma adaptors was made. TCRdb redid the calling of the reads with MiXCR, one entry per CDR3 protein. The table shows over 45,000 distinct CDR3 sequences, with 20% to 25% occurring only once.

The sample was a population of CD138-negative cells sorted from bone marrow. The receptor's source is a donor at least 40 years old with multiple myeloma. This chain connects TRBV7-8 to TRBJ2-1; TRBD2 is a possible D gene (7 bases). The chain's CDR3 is CASSLAAGAGNEQFF. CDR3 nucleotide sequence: TGTGCCAGCAGCTTAGCTGCGGGGGCCGGTAATGAGCAGTTCTTC. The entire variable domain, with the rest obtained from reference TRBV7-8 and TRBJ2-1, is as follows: GAGVSQSPRYKVAKRGQDVALRCDPISGHVSLFWYQQALGQGPEFLTYFQNEAQLDKSGLPSDRFFAERPEGSVSTLKIQRTQQEDSAVYLCASSLAAGAGNEQFFGPGTRLTVL.